The next 30 T cell receptor beta chains were all read from a single sample in a study of radiotherapy plus CTLA-4 blockade in lung cancer. Only in-frame clones appear in the TCRdb table, and some are missing; sequencing was by immunoSEQ multiplex PCR. The sample shows nearly 110,000 clones, approximately 81% of them seen only once. The sequences come from peripheral blood, collected from a patient treated with radiotherapy plus ipilimumab. Receptors were obtained from a human donor with non-small cell lung cancer that progressed on radiotherapy plus ipilimumab. Some clones in this sample may be carry-over from other donors' samples.

The chain uses TRBV7-2 and TRBJ1-2; TRBD1 matches 8 bases. This CDR3 spans 14 amino acids. Germline CDR1 is SGHTA and CDR2 is FQGNSA. Germline trimming cut 6 bases from V and 9 bases from J; bases unmatched to any gene: 12. This chain's CDR3 is CASSSGTGGSRYTF. CDR3 bases: TGTGCCAGCAGTTCAGGGACAGGTGGATCCCGCTACACCTTC.

J is TRBJ2-7 and V is TRBV5-4; unclear D gene. The CDR3 has 13 amino acids. Trimming pared 4 bases from V and 6 bases from J, leaving 14 bases between. CDR1 SGHNT and CDR2 YYREEE come from the germline V gene (reference sequence). CDR3 bases: TGTGCCAGCAGCCGAGCAGATATCGGCGAGCAGTACTTC. Translating gives CASSRADIGEQYF.

This clone was found once. CDR3 DNA: TGTGCCAGCTCACCACTGAGGCACCGACAGTCTAACTATGGCTACACCTTC. This translates into CASSPLRHRQSNYGYTF. The chain links TRBV18 to TRBJ1-2, with D perhaps matching TRBD1 (5 bases). The germline V gene encodes CDR1 KGHSH and CDR2 LQKENI. Trimming stripped 1 base from V and 0 bases from J, with 15 bases between. The CDR3 length is 17 residues.

This chain links TRBV9 with TRBJ1-1; no firm D call. This CDR3 has 15 amino acids. V lost 4 bases and J 4 bases, leaving 17 bases between the germline ends. Germline V gene data show CDR1 as SGDLS and CDR2 as YYNGEE. In DNA form, the CDR3 reads TGTGCCAGCAGCTCTTCACAGAGGTCGGGCACTGAAGCTTTCTTT. Translated, it gives CASSSSQRSGTEAFF.

This chain links TRBV5-6 with TRBJ1-2, with a possible D match to TRBD1 (6 bases). CDR1 and CDR2 from the germline V gene are SGHDT and YYEEEE. CDR3 length: 14 amino acids. V lost 6 bases and J 5 bases, leaving 17 bases between the germline ends. The CDR3 sequence: CASTFRQAQYGYTF. The CDR3 bases are TGTGCCAGCACCTTCCGACAGGCTCAATATGGCTACACCTTC.

V and J are TRBV18 and TRBJ1-5; 10 bases line up with TRBD1. Germline lookup yields CDR1 KGHSH and CDR2 LQKENI. The trim removed 3 bases at V and 5 bases at J, leaving 4 bases unmatched. The CDR3 contains 15 residues. CDR3 region: CASSPSDRGDQPQHF. In DNA form, the CDR3 reads TGTGCCAGCTCACCTTCGGACAGGGGGGATCAGCCCCAGCATTTT.

Notes on this clone: The sample holds other DNA sequences that translate to the same CDR3. The gene calls are TRBV18 and TRBJ2-3; unclear D gene. Trimming took 1 base from V and 5 from J, leaving 1 base between them. The CDR3 is made up of 11 amino acids. The germline V gene has CDR1 KGHSH and CDR2 LQKENI. This chain's CDR3 is CASSPQDTQYF. CDR3 in DNA: TGTGCCAGCTCACCACAAGATACGCAGTATTTT.

V usage is TRBV5-4 and J usage is TRBJ1-2, with TRBD1 matching 10 bases. Germline values: CDR1 SGHNT, CDR2 YYREEE (reference sequence). V gave up 4 bases and J gave up 4 bases; unmatched junction bases: 10. The CDR3 length is 16 residues. The CDR3 DNA reads TGTGCCAGCAGCCCAGGGGACAGGGGAAGGAGCTATGGCTACACCTTC. It codes for CASSPGDRGRSYGYTF.

This sequence joins TRBV5-4 and TRBJ2-3, with 15 nucleotides matching TRBD2. The ends lost 2 bases at V and 0 bases at J; junction bases unmatched: 7. Germline CDR1 is SGHNT and CDR2 is YYREEE (reference sequence). This CDR3 region has 19 residues. CDR3 sequence (DNA): TGTGCCAGCAGCTTTTCTGGGACTAGCGGGGGGCCAAGCACAGATACGCAGTATTTT. Translated, it gives CASSFSGTSGGPSTDTQYF.

The chain uses TRBV7-2 and TRBJ2-2; maybe TRBD2 (6 bases). Germline V gene lookup returns CDR1 SGHTA and CDR2 FQGNSA. Trimming left V 5 bases short and J 1 base short, with 17 bases between. This CDR3 is 17 amino acids long. The CDR3 loop is CASSRPRQGLNTGELFF. As DNA, the CDR3 is TGTGCCAGCAGCCGGCCCAGGCAGGGACTGAACACCGGGGAGCTGTTTTTT.

The chain is built from TRBV9 and TRBJ1-5, with D possibly TRBD1 on 5 matching bases. Germline CDR1 reads SGDLS; CDR2 reads YYNGEE. The length of the CDR3 is 15 residues. Between the trimmed V and J ends, which lost 3 bases and 6 bases, there was a span of 16 bases. CDR3 in amino acids: CASSEVRELCQPQHF. CDR3 bases: TGTGCCAGCAGCGAGGTCAGGGAACTCTGTCAGCCCCAGCATTTT.

The chain combines TRBV5-1 with TRBJ2-2; 9 nucleotides align to TRBD2. The CDR3 runs to 16 residues. V was clipped by 0 bases and J by 0 bases; unmatched bases: 0. Germline CDR1 reads SGHRS; CDR2 reads YFSETQ. CDR3 nucleotide sequence: TGCGCCAGCAGCTTGGCTAGCGGGACGAACACCGGGGAGCTGTTTTTT. Translation: CASSLASGTNTGELFF.

The rearrangement joins TRBV10-1 to TRBJ2-2; D not resolved. This CDR3 is 15 amino acids long. The V end was cut by 0 bases, the J end by 1 base, with 6 bases between. Germline V gives CDR1 WNHNN, CDR2 SYGVQD (reference sequence). CDR3 loop: CASSESVRNTGELFF. CDR3 DNA sequence: TGCGCCAGCAGTGAGTCGGTCAGGAACACCGGGGAGCTGTTTTTT.

This chain links TRBV6-5 with TRBJ1-2, with unresolved D. This CDR3 contains 12 residues. Per germline, CDR1 MNHEY and CDR2 SVGAGI. V gave up 8 bases and J gave up 0 bases, with 7 bases separating them. The CDR3 loop reads CASSKANYGYTF. Here the CDR3 DNA reads TGTGCCAGCTCAAAAGCTAACTATGGCTACACCTTC.

The V call is TRBV4-2, the J call TRBJ2-3; a weak D match, TRBD1 (5 bases). This CDR3 is built from 14 residues. Germline assignment: CDR1 LGHNA and CDR2 YNFKEQ. V gave up 1 base and J gave up 4 bases, with 9 bases separating them. CDR3 sequence: CASSQGQGPDTQYF. In DNA, the CDR3 is TGTGCCAGCAGCCAAGGTCAGGGCCCAGATACGCAGTATTTT.

The chain joins TRBV29-1 to TRBJ2-7; 10 bases fit TRBD1. Germline CDR1 is SQVTM and CDR2 is ANQGSEA. There are 15 residues in the CDR3. J lost 1 base, V lost 6 bases, and 9 bases had no gene match. CDR3 loop: CSVVNPGQGSYEQYF. The CDR3 nucleotides are TGCAGCGTAGTAAACCCGGGACAGGGGTCCTACGAGCAGTACTTC.

The chain recombines TRBV6-5 with TRBJ2-7; unclear D gene. CDR1 and CDR2 (germline): MNHEY, SVGAGI. The CDR3 covers 13 residues. Trimming cost V 7 bases and J 6 bases, with 16 bases left between them. CDR3 region: CASKATSLGEQYF. The CDR3 coding sequence is TGTGCCAGCAAGGCGACATCCCTGGGCGAGCAGTACTTC.

The rearrangement joins TRBV28 to TRBJ1-4, with TRBD1 identical over 8 bases. Losses at the gene ends were 5 bases for V and 0 bases for J; bases not matched to a gene: 11. CDR1 and CDR2 (germline): MDHEN, SYDVKM. The CDR3 is 18 amino acids. CDR3 bases: TGTGCCAGCAGTGCTTATTCAGGGGGCACTGCAACTAATGAAAAACTGTTTTTT. It is translated as CASSAYSGGTATNEKLFF.

The chain joins TRBV2 to TRBJ2-7; D is uncertain. The V and J ends lost 3 bases and 12 bases respectively, with 12 bases between them. Germline values: CDR1 SNHLY, CDR2 FYNNEI. The CDR3 spans 11 residues. The chain's CDR3 is CASSDESVRYF. In DNA, the CDR3 is TGTGCCAGCAGTGATGAGTCTGTTCGGTACTTC.

This chain links TRBV6-6 with TRBJ1-2; D not certain. V shed 2 bases and J shed 8 bases, with 15 bases lying between them. This CDR3 has 14 amino acids. Germline assignment: CDR1 MNHNY and CDR2 SVGAGI (reference sequence). The CDR3 region has the DNA TGTGCCAGCAGTTACGTTCAGAGATCAGACGGCTACACCTTC. Protein product: CASSYVQRSDGYTF.

The chain carries TRBV20-1 and TRBJ1-1; D uncertain. Per the germline V gene, CDR1 is DFQATT and CDR2 is SNEGSKA (reference sequence). V gave up 5 bases and J gave up 1 base, with 5 bases separating them. This CDR3 contains 11 residues. CDR3 bases: TGCAGTGCTGCAGGGAACACTGAAGCTTTCTTT. Amino acids: CSAAGNTEAFF.

The chain joins TRBV5-6 to TRBJ1-2, with a weak D call TRBD1 (5 bases). Between the trimmed V and J ends, which lost 0 bases and 0 bases, there was a span of 15 bases. Germline V CDR1 and CDR2: SGHDT, YYEEEE. This CDR3 is built from 17 residues. The CDR3 here is CASSLDLGPSTNYGYTF. CDR3 bases: TGTGCCAGCAGCTTGGATTTGGGGCCGTCAACTAACTATGGCTACACCTTC.

Here the CDR3 reads CASSLERGADEQFF. Here the CDR3 DNA reads TGTGCCAGCAGCTTAGAACGGGGGGCGGATGAGCAGTTCTTC. The rearrangement joins TRBV11-2 to TRBJ2-1; possible D gene TRBD2, 7 bases. The CDR3 spans 14 residues. Germline CDR1 reads SGHAT; CDR2 reads FQNNGV. Between the trimmed V and J ends, which lost 0 bases and 8 bases, there was a span of 11 bases.

The chain combines TRBV9 with TRBJ2-7; 9 bases fit TRBD1. V was pared by 3 bases and J by 2 bases, with 18 bases of the junction left unmatched. CDR1 is SGDLS, CDR2 YYNGEE, per germline. This CDR3 has 19 residues. CDR3 nucleotides: TGTGCCAGCAGCGCCCACGGGACAGGGAGGTCCCCGTCCCCCTACGAGCAGTACTTC. Its protein product is CASSAHGTGRSPSPYEQYF. Filled out from reference TRBV9 and TRBJ2-7, the complete variable domain reads DSGVTQTPKHLITATGQRVTLRCSPRSGDLSVYWYQQSLDQGLQFLIQYYNGEERAKGNILERFSAQQFPDLHSELNLSSLELGDSALYFCASSAHGTGRSPSPYEQYFGPGTRLTVT.

V usage is TRBV4-3 and J usage is TRBJ1-2; the match to TRBD1 covers 7 bases. CDR1 is LGHNA and CDR2 is YSLEER in the germline V gene. The ends lost 1 base at V and 2 bases at J; junction bases unmatched: 4. The CDR3 is made up of 15 amino acids. Written as DNA, the CDR3 is TGCGCCAGCAGCCAAGTCGGGACAGAGAACTATGGCTACACCTTC. Residues: CASSQVGTENYGYTF.

The chain combines TRBV4-1 with TRBJ2-2, with TRBD1 matching 7 bases. The ends lost 1 base at V and 4 bases at J; junction bases unmatched: 6. The CDR3 is 16 amino acids. Per the germline V gene, CDR1 is MGHRA and CDR2 is YSYEKL. The CDR3 sequence: CASSQVNRGPTGELFF. The CDR3 DNA follows: TGCGCCAGCAGCCAAGTGAACAGGGGACCCACCGGGGAGCTGTTTTTT.

The CDR3 nucleotides are TGTGCCAGCAGACCTACAGGGGGCGAGTCTGAAGCTTTCTTT. It yields the protein CASRPTGGESEAFF. This chain connects TRBV27 to TRBJ1-1; TRBD1 agrees at 9 bases. Germline V gives CDR1 MNHEY, CDR2 SMNVEV (reference sequence). The CDR3 covers 14 residues. Unmatched junction bases numbered 8, after V lost 6 bases and J lost 6 bases.

The rearrangement uses TRBV5-4 and TRBJ2-6, with D maybe TRBD2 (6 bases). V was cut by 4 bases and J by 3 bases, with 14 bases left in between. The CDR3 sequence is 16 residues long. Per germline, CDR1 SGHNT and CDR2 YYREEE (reference sequence). The CDR3 region has the DNA TGTGCCAGCAGCCCCGAGGCGGGGAATGGGGCCAACGTCCTGACTTTC. Translated: CASSPEAGNGANVLTF. Looking up the rest from reference TRBV5-4 and TRBJ2-6 gives the full variable domain: ETGVTQSPTHLIKTRGQQVTLRCSSQSGHNTVSWYQQALGQGPQFIFQYYREEENGRGNFPPRFSGLQFPNYSSELNVNALELDDSALYLCASSPEAGNGANVLTFGAGSRLTVL.

The chain recombines TRBV5-4 with TRBJ1-2; D remains unclear. Germline V CDR1 and CDR2: SGHNT, YYREEE (reference sequence). The CDR3 totals 13 residues. V lost 4 bases to trimming and J lost 0 bases, with 7 bases between them. The CDR3 region is CASSMDPNYGYTF. As DNA, the CDR3 is TGTGCCAGCAGCATGGACCCTAACTATGGCTACACCTTC.

The V and J genes are TRBV19 and TRBJ2-7; D is unclear. The germline V gene has CDR1 LNHDA and CDR2 SQIVND (reference sequence). The V gene lost 6 bases and the J gene lost 6 bases, with 18 bases spanning the gap. This CDR3 has 14 residues. CDR3 sequence: CASSTSRNSREQYF. The DNA of the CDR3 is TGTGCCAGTAGCACGTCCAGGAATTCACGCGAGCAGTACTTC.